Below are 32 T cell receptor beta chains sequenced from a single sample in a study of human T cells and chemical hapten exposure. TCRdb re-called the RACE reads through MiXCR, storing one row per CDR3 protein. Of around 76,000 distinct CDR3 sequences listed, roughly 12% were seen once; the top ten hold 3.5%. Time point of the sample: patch test 1, 2 weeks after DPC sensitization. The sample's treatment: therapeutic diphenylcyclopropenone sensitization with weekly scalp DPC. The sample consisted of whole blood, taken in connection with sensitization to the hapten diphenylcyclopropenone (DPC). Receptor source: a woman aged 55-69 years with alopecia areata. Some clones in this sample may be carry-over from other donors' samples.

This clonotype was detected many times. This rearrangement joins TRBV7-9 to TRBJ1-1; 7 nucleotides line up with TRBD1. The germline CDR1 and CDR2 sequences are SEHNR and FQNEAQ (reference sequence). V was clipped by 7 bases and J by 6 bases; unmatched bases: 8. This CDR3 contains 13 residues. The CDR3 bases are TGTGCCAGCACAGATGACAGGGCGTCTGAAGCTTTCTTT. Translated, it gives CASTDDRASEAFF.

This clonotype appeared a few times. At one boundary the junction diverges from the germline segment, which might be a read error. The rearrangement joins TRBV7-7 to TRBJ2-2; D perhaps matches TRBD2 (5 bases). Germline values: CDR1 SSHAT, CDR2 FNYEAQ (reference sequence). The CDR3 runs 17 residues. The CDR3: CASSPNLAGVDTGELFF. The CDR3 region has the DNA TGTGCTAGCAGCCCTAACCTGGCCGGGGTTGACACCGGGGAGCTGTTTTTT.

The sample holds a few counts of this clonotype. This chain uses TRBV9 with TRBJ2-3, with 7 bases identical to TRBD2. The V segment lost 4 bases and the J segment 2 bases; nucleotides outside the gene matches: 7. The CDR3 covers 15 residues. Germline V gives CDR1 SGDLS, CDR2 YYNGEE. The CDR3 sequence is CASSPGTITTDTQYF. In DNA form, the CDR3 reads TGTGCCAGCAGCCCAGGGACTATAACCACAGATACGCAGTATTTT. Full variable domain (missing parts from reference TRBV9 and TRBJ2-3): DSGVTQTPKHLITATGQRVTLRCSPRSGDLSVYWYQQSLDQGLQFLIQYYNGEERAKGNILERFSAQQFPDLHSELNLSSLELGDSALYFCASSPGTITTDTQYFGPGTRLTVL.

As DNA, the CDR3 is TGTGCCAGCAGTTTCAGGGTCTCTGGAAACACCATATATTTT. This codes for CASSFRVSGNTIYF. This sequence joins TRBV12-3 or TRBV12-4 and TRBJ1-3, with TRBD1 as a possible D gene (5 bases). There are 14 residues in the CDR3. The V gene lost 3 bases and the J gene lost 0 bases, with 6 bases spanning the gap.

This rearrangement joins TRBV7-6 to TRBJ1-3, with 10 positions matching TRBD1. V gave up 5 bases and J gave up 2 bases; unmatched junction bases: 3. Per the germline V gene, CDR1 is SGHVS and CDR2 is FNYEAQ. CDR3 length: 15 amino acids. CDR3 sequence reads: CASSRDRGPGNTIYF. The CDR3 coding sequence is TGTGCCAGCAGCAGGGACAGGGGCCCTGGAAACACCATATATTTT.

The table lists this clonotype with a few counts. The gene calls are TRBV2 and TRBJ1-5; D gene unclear. Trimming cost V 6 bases and J 6 bases, with 6 bases left between them. Germline-derived CDR1 and CDR2 are SNHLY and FYNNEI. The CDR3 spans 11 residues. The CDR3 protein is CASRLGQPQHF. For the CDR3, the DNA is TGTGCCAGCAGGTTGGGTCAGCCCCAGCATTTT.

There are many counts of this clonotype. CDR3 loop: CASSTGGQGFHQPQHF. The CDR3, as DNA: TGTGCCAGCAGCACCGGTGGACAGGGGTTTCATCAGCCCCAGCATTTT. The genes are TRBV12-3 or TRBV12-4 and TRBJ1-5, with 9 bases lining up with TRBD1. The CDR3 extends over 16 amino acids. With V trimmed by 6 bases and J by 5 bases, 11 bases remained unmatched.

The V gene is TRBV11-2, the J gene TRBJ2-1, with D maybe TRBD1 (6 bases). The V gene lost 6 bases and the J gene lost 8 bases, with 26 bases spanning the gap. The CDR3 length is 17 residues. Germline V lookup: CDR1 SGHAT, CDR2 FQNNGV. The CDR3 sequence: CASSPRRGGRVIHEQFF. The DNA of the CDR3 is TGTGCCAGCAGTCCCCGTCGAGGGGGTAGGGTAATACATGAGCAGTTCTTC.

The chain has TRBV6-5 and TRBJ2-5, with TRBD1 matching 10 bases. The length of the CDR3 is 15 residues. The junction had 5 bases not matched to a gene; V was cut back by 2 bases and J by 5 bases. Germline V CDR1 and CDR2: MNHEY, SVGAGI. The CDR3 nucleotides are TGTGCCAGCAGTTACCACGACAGGGGGCAGGAGACCCAGTACTTC. This sequence encodes CASSYHDRGQETQYF.

V gene TRBV11-2 combines with J gene TRBJ2-7; 10 bases fit TRBD1. The CDR3 totals 15 residues. The V gene's germline CDR1 is SGHAT and CDR2 FQNNGV. The V and J ends lost 5 bases and 2 bases, in that order; junction bases with no gene match: 6. As DNA, the CDR3 is TGTGCCAGCAGCGGTGGAGGGACAGGGGCCTACGAGCAGTACTTC. This codes for CASSGGGTGAYEQYF.

The sample holds many counts of this clonotype. The chain links TRBV5-1 to TRBJ2-2; D is possibly TRBD2 (6 bases). This CDR3 has 14 amino acids. V dropped 4 bases and J dropped 8 bases, with 15 bases sitting between them. The germline V gene has CDR1 SGHRS and CDR2 YFSETQ. CDR3 sequence reads: CASSPSPGAGELFF. CDR3 in DNA: TGCGCCAGCAGCCCTTCTCCGGGAGCGGGGGAGCTGTTTTTT.

This clonotype was seen only a few times. The gene calls are TRBV29-1 and TRBJ2-3, with D perhaps TRBD2 (6 bases). The germline V gene has CDR1 SQVTM and CDR2 ANQGSEA. Trimming removed 7 bases at V and 2 bases at J, with 13 bases between. The CDR3 runs to 13 residues. The CDR3 loop is CSGRAYFTDTQYF. DNA of the CDR3: TGCAGCGGGAGGGCATACTTCACAGATACGCAGTATTTT.

V is TRBV21-1 and J is TRBJ1-2. TRBV21-1 is labeled a pseudogene. CDR3 size: 11 residues. The CDR3 region is CASSKARGYTF. CDR3 in DNA: TGTGCCAGCAGCAAAGCGCGCGGCTACACCTTC.

The V and J genes are TRBV20-1 and TRBJ1-5; 7 bases map to TRBD1. This CDR3 is 15 amino acids long. CDR1 and CDR2 (germline): DFQATT, SNEGSKA (reference sequence). Unmatched junction bases numbered 9, after V lost 5 bases and J lost 2 bases. The CDR3 DNA reads as TGCAGTGCTCCTCAGACAGGGTTTGGCAATCAGCCCCAGCATTTT. Amino acid sequence: CSAPQTGFGNQPQHF.

The V call is TRBV14, the J call TRBJ1-5; no firm D call. The CDR3 sequence is 17 residues long. V was cut by 1 base and J by 0 bases, with 13 bases left in between. Germline V gives CDR1 SGHDN, CDR2 FVKESK. The CDR3, as DNA: TGTGCCAGCAGCCAAGCCCGGTTCGGAAATAGCAATCAGCCCCAGCATTTT. Translated, it gives CASSQARFGNSNQPQHF.

This clonotype was observed once. This chain connects TRBV4-1 to TRBJ1-3; D is ambiguous. With 4 bases removed from V and 8 bases from J, the gap between germline ends came to 12 bases. This CDR3 is 13 amino acids long. Looked up from germline, CDR1 is MGHRA and CDR2 is YSYEKL. The CDR3 sequence: CASSPTMGYTIYF. Written as DNA, the CDR3 is TGCGCCAGCAGCCCCACGATGGGGTACACCATATATTTT.

The chain is built from TRBV10-3 and TRBJ1-5; no firm D call. The germline gives CDR1 ENHRY, CDR2 SYGVKD. The CDR3 length is 13 residues. Trimming left V 5 bases short and J 4 bases short, with 9 bases between. The CDR3 reads CAISPGVNQPQHF. CDR3 in DNA: TGTGCCATCAGTCCTGGAGTTAATCAGCCCCAGCATTTT.

This clonotype has a count of ten or more. V usage is TRBV29-1 and J usage is TRBJ1-2; D not certain. Trimming removed 4 bases from V and 12 bases from J, with 12 bases in between. This CDR3 is built from 10 residues. Germline assignment: CDR1 SQVTM and CDR2 ANQGSEA. The CDR3 loop is CSVGPEPHTF. CDR3 nucleotide sequence: TGCAGCGTTGGACCGGAGCCCCACACCTTC. Variable domain in full (rest from reference TRBV29-1 and TRBJ1-2): SAVISQKPSRDICQRGTSLTIQCQVDSQVTMMFWYRQQPGQSLTLIATANQGSEATYESGFVIDKFPISRPNLTFSTLTVSNMSPEDSSIYLCSVGPEPHTFGSGTRLTVV.

In this sample, this clonotype turned up many times. The chain carries TRBV5-1 and TRBJ2-1; 8 bases align to TRBD1. CDR3 size: 14 residues. V lost 3 bases and J lost 3; bases outside the gene matches: 2. The germline gives CDR1 SGHRS, CDR2 YFSETQ. CDR3 nucleotides: TGCGCCAGCAGCTCAGGACAGGGCTACAATGAGCAGTTCTTC. Translation gives CASSSGQGYNEQFF.

This clonotype showed up many times. This chain links TRBV18 with TRBJ2-7; no clear D. Germline CDR1 is KGHSH and CDR2 is LQKENI. The CDR3 runs to 17 residues. V was shortened by 4 bases and J by 0 bases, with 19 bases between the two germline ends. The CDR3 sequence is CASSLRQQPQLSYEQYF. The DNA of the CDR3 is TGTGCCAGCTCACTTAGACAACAGCCACAGCTCTCCTACGAGCAGTACTTC.

In this sample, this clonotype turned up many times. The chain is built from TRBV7-2 and TRBJ1-5; D is undetermined. Looked up from germline, CDR1 is SGHTA and CDR2 is FQGNSA. The CDR3 loop spans 13 amino acids. The V gene lost 5 bases and the J gene lost 9 bases, with 14 bases spanning the gap. DNA for the CDR3: TGTGCCAGCAGCCCTGACCCCGGCGGGCCCCAGCATTTT. Amino acids: CASSPDPGGPQHF.

This clonotype was recorded many times. The J gene is TRBJ1-2, the V gene TRBV6-1; no definite D call. Germline V gene lookup returns CDR1 MNHNS and CDR2 SASEGT. Trimming took off 8 bases at V and 5 bases at J, with 18 bases between the two ends. The CDR3 runs to 14 residues. CDR3 DNA: TGTGCCAGCCTATCCCGGGGTTGGCAGTATGGCTACACCTTC. Translating it yields CASLSRGWQYGYTF.

Many counts were recorded for this clonotype. The genes are TRBV6-2 or TRBV6-3 and TRBJ2-7; TRBD1 aligns across 8 bases. CDR1 is MNHEY, CDR2 SVGEGT, per germline. The CDR3 is made up of 15 amino acids. The V and J ends lost 2 bases and 7 bases, in that order; junction bases with no gene match: 10. The CDR3 sequence is CASSYTGTGIIEQYF. The CDR3 region has the DNA TGTGCCAGCAGTTACACCGGGACAGGAATAATTGAGCAGTACTTC.

The chain has TRBV11-3 and TRBJ2-3; 9 bases agree with TRBD2. The ends lost 3 bases at V and 4 bases at J; junction bases unmatched: 5. Germline loops: CDR1 SGHNT, CDR2 YENEEA. This CDR3 is 15 amino acids long. The CDR3 reads CASSLASGAADTQYF. The DNA of the CDR3 is TGTGCCAGCAGCTTGGCTAGCGGGGCCGCAGATACGCAGTATTTT. Full variable domain (remainder filled in from reference TRBV11-3 and TRBJ2-3): EAGVVQSPRYKIIEKKQPVAFWCNPISGHNTLYWYLQNLGQGPELLIRYENEEAVDDSQLPKDRFSAERLKGVDSTLKIQPAELGDSAVYLCASSLASGAADTQYFGPGTRLTVL.

The chain employs TRBV29-1 and TRBJ2-2, with TRBD1 identical over 7 bases. This CDR3 comprises 13 residues. Per the germline V gene, CDR1 is SQVTM and CDR2 is ANQGSEA. Unmatched junction bases numbered 6, after V lost 6 bases and J lost 5 bases. This chain's CDR3 is CSVPRQGTGELFF. CDR3 nucleotides: TGCAGCGTCCCCCGACAGGGAACCGGGGAGCTGTTTTTT.

This clonotype was detected ten times or more. The rearrangement links TRBV7-6 to TRBJ2-3; D uncertain. CDR1 is SGHVS and CDR2 is FNYEAQ in the germline V gene. The CDR3 contains 18 residues. V gave up 1 base and J gave up 0 bases, with 17 bases separating them. CDR3 in DNA: TGTGCCAGCAGCTTAGTGCCCCCATCACCTACTAGCACAGATACGCAGTATTTT. Encoded protein: CASSLVPPSPTSTDTQYF.

This clonotype has only a few counts. The chain couples TRBV19 to TRBJ1-4, with a possible D match to TRBD1 (5 bases). Germline V gene lookup returns CDR1 LNHDA and CDR2 SQIVND (reference sequence). The CDR3 runs to 14 residues. Trimming removed 6 bases from V and 0 bases from J, with 8 bases in between. The CDR3 DNA is TGTGCCAGTAGGAGGGGATCAACTAATGAAAAACTGTTTTTT. Translated, it gives CASRRGSTNEKLFF.

This clonotype was counted ten times or more. The V and J genes are TRBV29-1 and TRBJ1-1; 7 positions agree with TRBD1. This CDR3 is 16 amino acids long. With V trimmed by 4 bases and J by 2 bases, 13 bases remained unmatched. The germline gives CDR1 SQVTM, CDR2 ANQGSEA. CDR3 bases: TGCAGCGTTGGCCTAAGGGGGGACAGCCTAAACACTGAAGCTTTCTTT. Its translation is CSVGLRGDSLNTEAFF.

V gene TRBV5-1 combines with J gene TRBJ2-4; no firm D call. CDR1 is SGHRS, CDR2 YFSETQ, per germline. Trimming removed 0 bases from V and 0 bases from J, with 10 bases in between. This CDR3 has 16 residues. The chain's CDR3 is CASSLGELLAKNIQYF. The CDR3 DNA reads TGCGCCAGCAGCTTGGGAGAACTTCTAGCCAAAAACATTCAGTACTTC. Combining the CDR3 with reference TRBV5-1 and TRBJ2-4 gives the whole variable domain KAGVTQTPRYLIKTRGQQVTLSCSPISGHRSVSWYQQTPGQGLQFLFEYFSETQRNKGNFPGRFSGRQFSNSRSEMNVSTLELGDSALYLCASSLGELLAKNIQYFGAGTRLSVL.

The chain combines TRBV29-1 with TRBJ1-1; TRBD1 matches at 7 bases. This CDR3 contains 12 residues. V trimming: 6 bases; J trimming: 5 bases; junction bases outside the gene matches: 6. Germline assignment: CDR1 SQVTM and CDR2 ANQGSEA. DNA for the CDR3: TGCAGCGTAACAAGGACAGGTACTGAAGCTTTCTTT. Residues: CSVTRTGTEAFF. Full variable domain (remainder filled in from reference TRBV29-1 and TRBJ1-1): SAVISQKPSRDICQRGTSLTIQCQVDSQVTMMFWYRQQPGQSLTLIATANQGSEATYESGFVIDKFPISRPNLTFSTLTVSNMSPEDSSIYLCSVTRTGTEAFFGQGTRLTVV.

This clonotype was seen more than once but under ten times. The chain is built from TRBV2 and TRBJ2-7, with D perhaps matching TRBD2 (6 bases). The length of the CDR3 is 14 residues. V was cut by 6 bases and J by 0 bases, with 12 bases left in between. Germline V gives CDR1 SNHLY, CDR2 FYNNEI. CDR3 coding DNA: TGTGCCAGCAGCCCGGGACTCCGCTCCTACGAGCAGTACTTC. This gives the protein CASSPGLRSYEQYF. The variable domain in full, with the rest retrieved from reference TRBV2 and TRBJ2-7, is EPEVTQTPSHQVTQMGQEVILRCVPISNHLYFYWYRQILGQKVEFLVSFYNNEISEKSEIFDDQFSVERPDGSNFTLKIRSTKLEDSAMYFCASSPGLRSYEQYFGPGTRLTVT.

This clonotype was observed many times. CDR3 in amino acids: CASSFAGATEAFF. The DNA for the CDR3 is TGTGCCAGCAGCTTCGCGGGGGCTACTGAAGCTTTCTTT. The chain carries TRBV7-9 and TRBJ1-1; maybe TRBD1 (6 bases). The germline V and J ends were trimmed by 3 bases and 5 bases, with 10 bases remaining between them. This CDR3 comprises 13 residues. Germline V lookup: CDR1 SEHNR, CDR2 FQNEAQ (reference sequence).